This is a list of T cell receptor beta chains from one sample in a study of identical twins. Each CDR3 protein gets one entry after TCRdb re-called the 5' RACE reads with MiXCR. The sample contains 350,000 to 400,000 distinct CDR3 sequences, roughly 9% of which appear only once. Sequenced sample: naive T cells sorted from blood. These receptors originate from a woman between 50 and 59 years old in good health. Both conserved end residues are part of each CDR3. The D gene is left open where the match is weak. Not all rows give a size; the values are once, few, many and, for expanded clones, a class.

v_gene: TRBV4-2; j_gene: TRBJ2-3; d_gene: TRBD2; abundance: NA; CDR3nt: TGTGCCAGCAGCCAAGAGGCTAGCGGGGTGGGGACGCAGTATTTT; CDR3aa: CASSQEASGVGTQYF
v_gene: TRBV7-9; j_gene: TRBJ2-5; d_gene: TRBD2; abundance: few; CDR3nt: TGTGCCAGCAGCCCTAGGGGACTAGCTCTAGAGACCCAGTACTTC; CDR3aa: CASSPRGLALETQYF
v_gene: TRBV21-1; j_gene: TRBJ2-1; d_gene: NA; abundance: few; CDR3nt: TGTGCCACTACGGGGGGGAGTGGAGGGAGGCATTACAATGAGCAGTTCTTC; CDR3aa: CATTGGSGGRHYNEQFF
v_gene: TRBV12-3/TRBV12-4; j_gene: TRBJ2-1; d_gene: NA; abundance: few; CDR3nt: TGTGCCAGCAGTTCTCGCGGGTCGTGGGGGTTCTTC; CDR3aa: CASSSRGSWGFF
v_gene: TRBV5-1; j_gene: TRBJ1-1; d_gene: NA; abundance: NA; CDR3nt: TGCGCCAGCAGCTTGACACCGACTGCGGGTCCCACTGAAGCTTTCTTT; CDR3aa: CASSLTPTAGPTEAFF
v_gene: TRBV18; j_gene: TRBJ2-1; d_gene: TRBD1; abundance: NA; CDR3nt: TGTGCCAGCTCACTTAGACAGGGGGCCCGGGATGAGCAGTTCTTC; CDR3aa: CASSLRQGARDEQFF
v_gene: TRBV20-1; j_gene: TRBJ2-1; d_gene: TRBD2; abundance: many; CDR3nt: TGCAGTGCTAGACTCCATCTCGGAGTGGGAGGGGCCTACAATGAGCAGTTCTTC; CDR3aa: CSARLHLGVGGAYNEQFF
v_gene: TRBV28; j_gene: TRBJ2-3; d_gene: NA; abundance: many; CDR3nt: TGTGCCAGCAGTTTAGACGGAAGCACAGATACGCAGTATTTT; CDR3aa: CASSLDGSTDTQYF
v_gene: TRBV3-1; j_gene: TRBJ1-1; d_gene: NA; abundance: NA; CDR3nt: TGTGCCAGCAGCCAAGGCCCAGTTAACACCGCGAGCACTGAAGCTTTCTTT; CDR3aa: CASSQGPVNTASTEAFF
v_gene: TRBV20-1; j_gene: TRBJ2-5; d_gene: TRBD1; abundance: NA; CDR3nt: TGCAGTGCTAGACTACCAAAGCCGGGACAGGGGGCGATGCCCCCAGAGACCCAGTACTTC; CDR3aa: CSARLPKPGQGAMPPETQYF
v_gene: TRBV11-3; j_gene: TRBJ2-1; d_gene: TRBD2; abundance: few; CDR3nt: TGTGCCAGCAGCCCCCTAGTAGGGCTAGCGGGATTCAATGAGCAGTTCTTC; CDR3aa: CASSPLVGLAGFNEQFF
v_gene: TRBV12-3/TRBV12-4; j_gene: TRBJ2-1; d_gene: NA; abundance: many; CDR3nt: TGTGCCAGCAGTACCAGACACAATGAGCAGTTCTTC; CDR3aa: CASSTRHNEQFF
v_gene: TRBV4-1; j_gene: TRBJ2-1; d_gene: TRBD2; abundance: few; CDR3nt: TGCGCCAGCAGCCAAGGTAGCGGGAGGGGTTTCTTC; CDR3aa: CASSQGSGRGFF
v_gene: TRBV12-3/TRBV12-4; j_gene: TRBJ1-6; d_gene: NA; abundance: many; CDR3nt: TGTGCCAGCACCCGAAGAAGGGATGGTTCACCCCTCCACTTT; CDR3aa: CASTRRRDGSPLHF
v_gene: TRBV12-3/TRBV12-4; j_gene: TRBJ2-2; d_gene: NA; abundance: NA; CDR3nt: TGTGCCAGCAGTTTGAATGGGGCGACCGGGGAGCTGTTTTTT; CDR3aa: CASSLNGATGELFF
v_gene: TRBV5-1; j_gene: TRBJ1-1; d_gene: NA; abundance: many; CDR3nt: TGCGCCAGCAGCATACAGGGAGACACTGAAGCTTTCTTT; CDR3aa: CASSIQGDTEAFF
v_gene: TRBV5-1; j_gene: TRBJ2-2; d_gene: TRBD1; abundance: few; CDR3nt: TGCGCCAGCAGCTTTGGCCCCGGGACAGGGGGCGAGGCCGGGGAGCTGTTTTTT; CDR3aa: CASSFGPGTGGEAGELFF
v_gene: TRBV11-3; j_gene: TRBJ2-3; d_gene: TRBD1; abundance: many; CDR3nt: TGTGCCAGCAGCCCCCGGGACAGGAGCACAGATACGCAGTATTTT; CDR3aa: CASSPRDRSTDTQYF
v_gene: TRBV12-3/TRBV12-4; j_gene: TRBJ2-5; d_gene: NA; abundance: few; CDR3nt: TGTGCCAGCAGTTTGGGGGCGTCTGGGGAGACCCAGTACTTC; CDR3aa: CASSLGASGETQYF
v_gene: TRBV29-1; j_gene: TRBJ1-1; d_gene: TRBD1; abundance: NA; CDR3nt: TGCAGCGTTGAGACAGGGCGGAACACTGAAGCTTTCTTT; CDR3aa: CSVETGRNTEAFF
v_gene: TRBV29-1; j_gene: TRBJ1-1; d_gene: TRBD1; abundance: few; CDR3nt: TGCAGCGTGGGACAGGGAGTTAAGATGGCTTTCTTT; CDR3aa: CSVGQGVKMAFF
v_gene: TRBV19; j_gene: TRBJ1-5; d_gene: TRBD1; abundance: NA; CDR3nt: TGTGCCAGTAGTATCACAGGGGGCAATCAGCCCCAGCATTTT; CDR3aa: CASSITGGNQPQHF
v_gene: TRBV2; j_gene: TRBJ2-1; d_gene: NA; abundance: many; CDR3nt: TGTGCCAGCAGGGACGGGAGATTAAATGAGCAGTTCTTC; CDR3aa: CASRDGRLNEQFF
v_gene: TRBV19; j_gene: TRBJ2-5; d_gene: NA; abundance: NA; CDR3nt: TGTGCCAGTAGCCGCTATCGGACAGAGAAAGAGACCCAGTACTTC; CDR3aa: CASSRYRTEKETQYF
v_gene: TRBV5-1; j_gene: TRBJ1-1; d_gene: TRBD1; abundance: many; CDR3nt: TGCGCCAGCAGCCGAACAGGGGTCACTGAAGCTTTCTTT; CDR3aa: CASSRTGVTEAFF
v_gene: TRBV3-1; j_gene: TRBJ2-1; d_gene: TRBD1; abundance: NA; CDR3nt: TGTGCCAGCAGCCATCCGGGACAGGACATGAATGAGCAGTTCTTC; CDR3aa: CASSHPGQDMNEQFF
v_gene: TRBV20-1; j_gene: TRBJ2-3; d_gene: TRBD2; abundance: NA; CDR3nt: TGCAGTGCTAGATGGAGTCTAGCGGGGGTGGGAGATACGCAGTATTTT; CDR3aa: CSARWSLAGVGDTQYF
v_gene: TRBV12-3/TRBV12-4; j_gene: TRBJ1-4; d_gene: TRBD1; abundance: few; CDR3nt: TGTGCCAGCAGTCCGACTCTACAGGGGTTTGGCGAAAAACTGTTTTTT; CDR3aa: CASSPTLQGFGEKLFF
v_gene: TRBV12-3/TRBV12-4; j_gene: TRBJ2-1; d_gene: NA; abundance: few; CDR3nt: TGTGCCAGCAGTTTGTGGGGAGGACTCCAGGGCAATGAGCAGTTCTTC; CDR3aa: CASSLWGGLQGNEQFF
v_gene: TRBV29-1; j_gene: TRBJ1-3; d_gene: NA; abundance: NA; CDR3nt: TGCAGCGTTGAAGAACTCTCTGGAAACACCATATATTTT; CDR3aa: CSVEELSGNTIYF
v_gene: TRBV5-1; j_gene: TRBJ2-2; d_gene: NA; abundance: many; CDR3nt: TGCGCCAGCAGCTTGGTTAAAGCGAACACCGGGGAGCTGTTTTTT; CDR3aa: CASSLVKANTGELFF
v_gene: TRBV2; j_gene: TRBJ2-1; d_gene: NA; abundance: few; CDR3nt: TGTGCCAGCAGTGACAGTCCCTCCTACAATGAGCAGTTCTTC; CDR3aa: CASSDSPSYNEQFF
v_gene: TRBV27; j_gene: TRBJ2-6; d_gene: NA; abundance: many; CDR3nt: TGTGCCAGCAGTTTCCTGACAGGAATCTCTGGGGCCAACGTCCTGACTTTC; CDR3aa: CASSFLTGISGANVLTF
v_gene: TRBV5-1; j_gene: TRBJ1-2; d_gene: NA; abundance: NA; CDR3nt: TGCGCCAGCAGCTTGGGAGAGGGACCCTACACCTTC; CDR3aa: CASSLGEGPYTF
v_gene: TRBV24-1; j_gene: TRBJ1-4; d_gene: TRBD1; abundance: many; CDR3nt: TGTGCCACCAGTGTTCCGGGACAGGGTCGTGAAAAACTGTTTTTT; CDR3aa: CATSVPGQGREKLFF
v_gene: TRBV25-1; j_gene: TRBJ1-4; d_gene: NA; abundance: NA; CDR3nt: TGTGCCAGCAGTGATCCCCGGGGTTCAGAGGAAAAACTGTTTTTT; CDR3aa: CASSDPRGSEEKLFF
v_gene: TRBV12-3/TRBV12-4; j_gene: TRBJ2-6; d_gene: TRBD2; abundance: many; CDR3nt: TGTGCCAGCAGTTTTAAACTAGCGGGATCTGGGGCCAACGTCCTGACTTTC; CDR3aa: CASSFKLAGSGANVLTF
v_gene: TRBV7-2; j_gene: TRBJ2-5; d_gene: NA; abundance: once; CDR3nt: TGTGCCAGCAGCTTCCCGGACGGGGGTTTTCAGACCCAGTACTTC; CDR3aa: CASSFPDGGFQTQYF
v_gene: TRBV20-1; j_gene: TRBJ2-3; d_gene: NA; abundance: few; CDR3nt: TGCAGTGCTAGGACGGATACGCAGTATTTT; CDR3aa: CSARTDTQYF
v_gene: TRBV5-1; j_gene: TRBJ2-2; d_gene: TRBD2; abundance: few; CDR3nt: TGCGCCAGCAGCCTGCGCGGGAGGACCGGGGAGCTGTTTTTT; CDR3aa: CASSLRGRTGELFF
v_gene: TRBV12-3/TRBV12-4; j_gene: TRBJ1-5; d_gene: TRBD1; abundance: few; CDR3nt: TGTGCCAGCAGTCGACTGGGACAGGGAGGTCAGCCCCAGCATTTT; CDR3aa: CASSRLGQGGQPQHF
v_gene: TRBV6-5; j_gene: TRBJ2-5; d_gene: TRBD2; abundance: few; CDR3nt: TGTGCCAGCAGTTACTTGGGACTAGCGGAAGAGACCCAGTACTTC; CDR3aa: CASSYLGLAEETQYF
v_gene: TRBV29-1; j_gene: TRBJ2-7; d_gene: TRBD2; abundance: many; CDR3nt: TGCAGCGTTGATAGCGGGAGCTCCTACGAGCAGTACTTC; CDR3aa: CSVDSGSSYEQYF
v_gene: TRBV12-3/TRBV12-4; j_gene: TRBJ1-5; d_gene: NA; abundance: many; CDR3nt: TGTGCCAGCTCACCCGGCGGGCTTAGCAATCAGCCCCAGCATTTT; CDR3aa: CASSPGGLSNQPQHF
v_gene: TRBV20-1; j_gene: TRBJ2-3; d_gene: NA; abundance: NA; CDR3nt: TGCAGTGCTTGGACGGGAGAGACAGATACGCAGTATTTT; CDR3aa: CSAWTGETDTQYF
v_gene: TRBV21-1; j_gene: TRBJ2-1; d_gene: NA; abundance: few; CDR3nt: TGTGCCAGCACCCGGGTTCCCGAGGACAATGAGCAGTTCTTC; CDR3aa: CASTRVPEDNEQFF
v_gene: TRBV10-3; j_gene: TRBJ1-3; d_gene: NA; abundance: NA; CDR3nt: TGTGCCACCCGGACAGATCCCTCTGGAAACACCATATATTTT; CDR3aa: CATRTDPSGNTIYF
v_gene: TRBV7-2; j_gene: TRBJ2-3; d_gene: TRBD2; abundance: NA; CDR3nt: TGTGCCAGCAGCCCCCCGGGGGGGGCATTGAGAGATACGCAGTATTTT; CDR3aa: CASSPPGGALRDTQYF
v_gene: TRBV5-5; j_gene: TRBJ1-2; d_gene: TRBD1; abundance: NA; CDR3nt: TGTGCCAGCAGCTTGGTTCCGGGACAGGGGGCGACTAACTATGGCTACACCTTC; CDR3aa: CASSLVPGQGATNYGYTF
v_gene: TRBV5-1; j_gene: TRBJ2-7; d_gene: TRBD1; abundance: NA; CDR3nt: TGCGCCAGCAGCCTGGACAGGACTGAGCAGTACTTC; CDR3aa: CASSLDRTEQYF
v_gene: TRBV7-9; j_gene: TRBJ2-4; d_gene: TRBD1; abundance: few; CDR3nt: TGTGCCAGCAGCACTCCTTCGACAGGGGAAAACATTCAGTACTTC; CDR3aa: CASSTPSTGENIQYF
v_gene: TRBV19; j_gene: TRBJ2-3; d_gene: NA; abundance: few; CDR3nt: TGTGCCAGCTCCGGGGGACTTATAGATACGCAGTATTTT; CDR3aa: CASSGGLIDTQYF
v_gene: TRBV24-1; j_gene: TRBJ2-1; d_gene: TRBD1; abundance: few; CDR3nt: TGTGCCACCAGTAACCGGGACAGGGCCTCCTTTAAGCAGTTCTTC; CDR3aa: CATSNRDRASFKQFF
v_gene: TRBV18; j_gene: TRBJ1-6; d_gene: NA; abundance: NA; CDR3nt: TGTGCCAGCTCACCCGGGATATCTGGTTCACCCCTCCACTTT; CDR3aa: CASSPGISGSPLHF
v_gene: TRBV4-2; j_gene: TRBJ2-2; d_gene: NA; abundance: many; CDR3nt: TGTGCCAGCAGCCAAGAAAGGGGCCCCACCGGGGAGCTGTTTTTT; CDR3aa: CASSQERGPTGELFF
v_gene: TRBV19; j_gene: TRBJ1-2; d_gene: TRBD1; abundance: few; CDR3nt: TGTGCCAGTAGTAACAGTGGGCCCGGGACAGACTATGGCTACACCTTC; CDR3aa: CASSNSGPGTDYGYTF
v_gene: TRBV7-2; j_gene: TRBJ2-7; d_gene: NA; abundance: few; CDR3nt: TGTGCCAGCAGCCCCGGGGGAATGTTGTCCTACGAGCAGTACTTC; CDR3aa: CASSPGGMLSYEQYF
v_gene: TRBV5-1; j_gene: TRBJ2-1; d_gene: NA; abundance: few; CDR3nt: TGCGCCAGCAGCTTCCACTCCTCTAGCGTCAATGAGCAGTTCTTC; CDR3aa: CASSFHSSSVNEQFF